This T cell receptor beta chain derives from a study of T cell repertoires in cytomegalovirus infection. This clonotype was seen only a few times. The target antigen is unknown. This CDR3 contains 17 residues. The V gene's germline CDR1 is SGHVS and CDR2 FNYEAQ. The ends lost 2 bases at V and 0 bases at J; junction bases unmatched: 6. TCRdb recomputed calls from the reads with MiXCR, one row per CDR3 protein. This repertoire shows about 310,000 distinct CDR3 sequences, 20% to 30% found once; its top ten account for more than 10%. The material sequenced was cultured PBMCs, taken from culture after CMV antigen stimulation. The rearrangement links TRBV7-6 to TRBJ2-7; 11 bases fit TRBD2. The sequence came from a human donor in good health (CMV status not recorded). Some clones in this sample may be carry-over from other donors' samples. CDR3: CASSLNLAGGTSYEQYF. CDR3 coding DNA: TGTGCCAGCAGCTTAAACCTAGCGGGAGGAACCTCCTACGAGCAGTACTTC.